The 10 T cell receptor beta chains listed next were all sequenced from one sample in a study of shared clonotypes between healthy human individuals (dated by TCRdb to about 2020). Library creation used the immunoSEQ multiplex PCR assay. TCRdb limited this immuneACCESS table to in-frame rearrangements with V and J called. A share of clones is missing; checked studies link under half to unresolved V genes, and the rest is unexplained. Present in this sample are about 680,000 clones, more than 70% of which were seen just once. The top ten clonotypes cover about 1.8% of the sample. What was sequenced was memory CD4+ T cells sorted from blood. Sample cell subset or site, as interpreted from the label and publication: CD45RA-negative fraction. Receptor source: a woman in her 30s in good health.

V gene TRBV2 combines with J gene TRBJ1-2, with 7 bases aligning to TRBD1. Germline trimming cut 10 bases from V and 0 bases from J; bases unmatched to any gene: 8. The CDR3 runs 14 residues. Germline V gives CDR1 SNHLY, CDR2 FYNNEI. CDR3: CATPRGGTNYGYTF. The CDR3 nucleotides read TGTGCCACCCCCAGGGGGGGAACTAACTATGGCTACACCTTC.

This rearrangement joins TRBV18 to TRBJ2-5; D is unresolved. Trimming pared 3 bases from V and 1 base from J, leaving 3 bases between. Germline-derived CDR1 and CDR2 are KGHSH and LQKENI. There are 12 residues in the CDR3. The CDR3 bases are TGTGCCAGCTCACCCGCCCAAGAGACCCAGTACTTC. This encodes CASSPAQETQYF. Using reference TRBV18 and TRBJ2-5 for the parts outside the CDR3, the full variable domain is NAGVMQNPRHLVRRRGQEARLRCSPMKGHSHVYWYRQLPEEGLKFMVYLQKENIIDESGMPKERFSAEFPKEGPSILRIQQVVRGDSAAYFCASSPAQETQYFGPGTRLLVL.

The J gene is TRBJ1-5, the V gene TRBV6-6, with D unresolved. Per germline, CDR1 MNHNY and CDR2 SVGAGI (reference sequence). Trimming removed 0 bases at V and 3 bases at J, with 9 bases between. The CDR3 runs to 15 residues. The CDR3 spells CASSYSGGVNQPQHF. Written as DNA, the CDR3 is TGTGCCAGCAGTTACTCCGGCGGGGTCAATCAGCCCCAGCATTTT.

The chain couples TRBV30 to TRBJ1-1; possibly TRBD1 for D (6 bases). The germline gives CDR1 GTSNPN, CDR2 SVGIG (reference sequence). The CDR3 extends over 12 amino acids. V was clipped by 0 bases and J by 11 bases, with 13 bases between them. The CDR3: CAWSVRGGPAFF. CDR3 sequence (DNA): TGTGCCTGGAGTGTACGCGGGGGGCCTGCTTTCTTT.

V and J are TRBV12-5 and TRBJ2-1; 10 bases align to TRBD2. This CDR3 contains 15 residues. Germline V lookup: CDR1 LGHNT, CDR2 FRNRAP. J gave up 8 bases and V 1 base, and 5 bases lay outside the gene matches. The CDR3 protein is CASGLGSGRAHEQFF. CDR3 DNA sequence: TGTGCTAGTGGTTTGGGAAGCGGGAGGGCCCATGAGCAGTTCTTC.

The chain has TRBV11-2 and TRBJ2-2; D may be TRBD1 (6 bases). The CDR3 is made up of 15 amino acids. Germline lookup yields CDR1 SGHAT and CDR2 FQNNGV. The ends were cut back, 1 base at V and 3 bases at J, with 9 bases in the middle. CDR3 nucleotides: TGTGCCAGCAGCTTAGTTAGGGGGTACACCGGGGAGCTGTTTTTT. As protein: CASSLVRGYTGELFF. Full variable domain (outside the CDR3, taken from reference TRBV11-2 and TRBJ2-2): EAGVAQSPRYKIIEKRQSVAFWCNPISGHATLYWYQQILGQGPKLLIQFQNNGVVDDSQLPKDRFSAERLKGVDSTLKIQPAKLEDSAVYLCASSLVRGYTGELFFGEGSRLTVL.

As to this clone: This specimen includes other DNA sequences encoding the same CDR3. The chain recombines TRBV6-5 with TRBJ1-1, with a possible D match to TRBD1 (6 bases). In germline, CDR1 is MNHEY, CDR2 SVGAGI. V shed 0 bases and J shed 1 base, with 6 bases lying between them. The CDR3 contains 14 residues. The CDR3 spells CASSYSGANTEAFF. CDR3 bases: TGTGCCAGCAGTTACTCGGGGGCGAACACTGAAGCTTTCTTT.

Many counts were recorded for this clone. DNA of the CDR3: TGTGCCAGCAGCAAGGGGGTCGGATCAACTAATGAAAAACTGTTTTTT. Residues: CASSKGVGSTNEKLFF. The rearrangement links TRBV9 to TRBJ1-4; maybe TRBD1 (6 bases). CDR1 SGDLS and CDR2 YYNGEE come from the germline V gene. V lost 4 bases and J 0 bases, leaving 13 bases between the germline ends. There are 16 residues in the CDR3.

The J gene is TRBJ1-5, the V gene TRBV6-5; the D is unclear. Per germline, CDR1 MNHEY and CDR2 SVGAGI. V shed 2 bases and J shed 3 bases, with 5 bases lying between them. The CDR3 totals 13 residues. Here the CDR3 reads CASSYDFNQPQHF. CDR3 in DNA: TGTGCCAGCAGTTACGACTTCAATCAGCCCCAGCATTTT.

This chain links TRBV18 with TRBJ2-3, with D possibly being TRBD1 (5 bases). V lost 6 bases to trimming and J lost 2 bases, with 12 bases between them. The CDR3 runs to 14 residues. CDR1 and CDR2 from the germline V gene are KGHSH and LQKENI. CDR3 nucleotides: TGTGCCAGCTCCAGGGTGGGCCCCACAGATACGCAGTATTTT. It translates to CASSRVGPTDTQYF.